Presented here are 8 T cell receptor beta chains from one specimen sequenced in a study of cytomegalovirus exposure and HLA in healthy donors. The method was immunoSEQ multiplex PCR; TCRdb's version includes in-frame clones alone and lacks a portion of them. The sample contains about 180,000 clones, around 85% of which appear only once. Sample: PBMCs. These receptors all come from a man younger than 30 in good health and CMV-seropositive.

The chain is built from TRBV28 and TRBJ2-7, with 7 bases identical to TRBD2. This CDR3 region has 16 residues. J gave up 2 bases and V 5 bases, and 12 bases lay outside the gene matches. The V gene's germline CDR1 is MDHEN and CDR2 SYDVKM. The DNA for the CDR3 is TGTGCCAGCAGTCCCTCCCAGCGGGGAACCCCCTACGAGCAGTACTTC. Amino acid sequence: CASSPSQRGTPYEQYF.

In DNA, the CDR3 is TGCAGCGGAGGTCCGAACACTGAAGCTTTCTTT. It translates to CSGGPNTEAFF. This sequence joins TRBV29-1 and TRBJ1-1; unclear D gene. Germline assignment: CDR1 SQVTM and CDR2 ANQGSEA. The germline V and J ends were trimmed by 7 bases and 1 base, with 7 bases remaining between them. The CDR3 length is 11 residues.

The chain combines TRBV4-1 with TRBJ2-1, with TRBD2 matching over 9 bases. The trim removed 1 base at V and 3 bases at J, leaving 4 bases unmatched. This CDR3 has 16 residues. Germline loops: CDR1 MGHRA, CDR2 YSYEKL. CDR3 coding DNA: TGCGCCAGCAGCCAAGTCCAAGCGGGAGGCTACAATGAGCAGTTCTTC. Its protein product is CASSQVQAGGYNEQFF.

This chain connects TRBV6-1 to TRBJ2-2, with D possibly being TRBD1 (6 bases). The ends were cut back, 2 bases at V and 3 bases at J, with 10 bases in the middle. Looked up from germline, CDR1 is MNHNS and CDR2 is SASEGT. The CDR3 extends over 15 amino acids. The CDR3 region is CASSESAGDTGELFF. The CDR3 DNA reads TGTGCCAGCAGTGAATCGGCAGGGGACACCGGGGAGCTGTTTTTT.

The table lists this clone with a count of one. The chain joins TRBV7-3 to TRBJ2-1, with 8 bases matching TRBD1. The CDR3 extends over 20 amino acids. Germline CDR1 SGHTA, CDR2 FQGTGA. The trim removed 6 bases at V and 0 bases at J, leaving 19 bases unmatched. The CDR3 DNA reads as TGTGCCAGCAGTTCACAGTCCACTCCGGGACAGGCGAGCTCCTACAATGAGCAGTTCTTC. Protein sequence: CASSSQSTPGQASSYNEQFF.

This chain connects TRBV4-1 to TRBJ2-1; weak D call: TRBD1 (6 bases). Trimming pared 0 bases from V and 1 base from J, leaving 7 bases between. Germline values: CDR1 MGHRA, CDR2 YSYEKL. The CDR3 spans 15 residues. Here the CDR3 reads CASSQEGQSYNEQFF. In DNA form, the CDR3 reads TGCGCCAGCAGCCAAGAAGGACAGTCCTACAATGAGCAGTTCTTC.

The rearrangement joins TRBV7-6 to TRBJ2-1, with 11 bases that match TRBD2. In germline, CDR1 is SGHVS, CDR2 FNYEAQ. The trim removed 5 bases at V and 7 bases at J, leaving 10 bases unmatched. This CDR3 is built from 16 residues. CDR3 nucleotide sequence: TGTGCCAGCAGCGCGCCTCTAGCGGGAGGTTCAAATGAGCAGTTCTTC. Translating gives CASSAPLAGGSNEQFF.

With respect to this clone: Within the sample, other DNA sequences also encode this same CDR3. The chain couples TRBV28 to TRBJ1-1; D is unresolved. The CDR3 extends over 13 amino acids. V lost 1 base and J lost 5, with 8 bases in between. In germline, CDR1 is MDHEN, CDR2 SYDVKM. The CDR3 nucleotides are TGTGCCAGCAGTTTATCCGGGGTGACTGAAGCTTTCTTT. Translated, it gives CASSLSGVTEAFF.